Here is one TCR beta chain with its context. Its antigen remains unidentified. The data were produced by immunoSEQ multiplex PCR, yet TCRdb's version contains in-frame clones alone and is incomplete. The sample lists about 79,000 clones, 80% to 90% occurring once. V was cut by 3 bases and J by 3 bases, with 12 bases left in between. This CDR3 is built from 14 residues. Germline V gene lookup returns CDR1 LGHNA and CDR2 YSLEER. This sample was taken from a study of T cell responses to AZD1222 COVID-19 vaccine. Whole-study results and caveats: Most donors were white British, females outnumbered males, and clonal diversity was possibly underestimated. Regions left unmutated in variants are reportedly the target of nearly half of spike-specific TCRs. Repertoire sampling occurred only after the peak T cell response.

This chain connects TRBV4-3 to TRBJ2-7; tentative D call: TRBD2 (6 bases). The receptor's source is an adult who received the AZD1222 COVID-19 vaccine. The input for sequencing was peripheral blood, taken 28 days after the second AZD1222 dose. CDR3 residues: CASSQAGSRYEQYF. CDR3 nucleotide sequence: TGCGCCAGCAGCCAGGCGGGGTCTCGCTACGAGCAGTACTTC.